A single sample is the source of the 29 T cell receptor beta chains below, sequenced in a study of blood T cell repertoires in COVID-19. Here immunoSEQ multiplex PCR was the method, and the copy in TCRdb shows in-frame clones only, minus some. The sample lists 200,000 to 250,000 clones, approximately 80% occurring once. The sequencing input was PBMCs or T cells enriched from blood (not recorded which). These receptors came from a man in his forties who had recovered from COVID-19.

This chain joins TRBV7-2 and TRBJ1-5, with D possibly matching TRBD1 (5 bases). Looked up from germline, CDR1 is SGHTA and CDR2 is FQGNSA. With 6 bases removed from V and 5 bases from J, the gap between germline ends came to 17 bases. The CDR3 totals 15 residues. CDR3 in amino acids: CASRMMGGFDQPQHF. The CDR3 DNA follows: TGTGCCAGCAGGATGATGGGGGGTTTTGATCAGCCCCAGCATTTT.

This clone appeared a few times. V usage is TRBV30 and J usage is TRBJ2-7, with TRBD2 matching over 12 bases. Germline CDR1 GTSNPN, CDR2 SVGIG (reference sequence). The CDR3 is made up of 14 amino acids. Germline trimming cut 0 bases from V and 4 bases from J; bases unmatched to any gene: 1. For the CDR3, the DNA is TGTGCCTGGAGTGTCCTAGCGGGAGGGTACGAGCAGTACTTC. It translates to CAWSVLAGGYEQYF. Using reference TRBV30 and TRBJ2-7 for the parts outside the CDR3, the full variable domain is SQTIHQWPATLVQPVGSPLSLECTVEGTSNPNLYWYRQAAGRGLQLLFYSVGIGQISSEVPQNLSASRPQDRQFILSSKKLLLSDSGFYLCAWSVLAGGYEQYFGPGTRLTVT.

This sequence joins TRBV7-8 and TRBJ1-1; D may be TRBD1 (5 bases). This CDR3 contains 15 residues. Deletions cut 5 bases from V and 5 bases from J, with 18 bases between. Germline CDR1 is SGHVS and CDR2 is FQNEAQ. In DNA, the CDR3 is TGTGCCAGCAGCCCACATTGGGGGGGGGATACTGAAGCTTTCTTT. As protein: CASSPHWGGDTEAFF.

The genes are TRBV9 and TRBJ1-2, with D unresolved. With 0 bases removed from V and 4 bases from J, the gap between germline ends came to 13 bases. The germline gives CDR1 SGDLS, CDR2 YYNGEE. This CDR3 has 15 residues. DNA of the CDR3: TGTGCCAGCAGCGTAGCTACGGGAACTGCCTATGGCTACACCTTC. Translating gives CASSVATGTAYGYTF.

The chain uses TRBV28 and TRBJ1-1; TRBD1 aligns across 8 bases. Germline trimming cut 7 bases from V and 3 bases from J; bases unmatched to any gene: 4. Germline-derived CDR1 and CDR2 are MDHEN and SYDVKM. This CDR3 comprises 13 residues. CDR3 in amino acids: CASMGQADTEAFF. The CDR3 nucleotides are TGTGCCAGCATGGGACAGGCCGACACTGAAGCTTTCTTT.

The V call is TRBV11-3, the J call TRBJ1-1; no reliable D call. CDR3 length: 14 residues. Looked up from germline, CDR1 is SGHNT and CDR2 is YENEEA. V was clipped by 1 base and J by 0 bases, with 6 bases between them. In DNA form, the CDR3 reads TGTGCCAGCAGCTTAGCAGGAATGAACACTGAAGCTTTCTTT. Translated, it gives CASSLAGMNTEAFF.

The V gene is TRBV3-1 (or the pseudogene TRBV3-2), the J gene TRBJ2-1, with D possibly TRBD1 on 6 matching bases. In germline, CDR1 is LGHDT, CDR2 YNNKEL (reference sequence). V lost 4 bases and J 7 bases, leaving 17 bases between the germline ends. CDR3 length: 15 residues. Here the CDR3 DNA reads TGTGCCAGCAGCCCAGGTCACAGGGCGCTAAATGAGCAGTTCTTC. Amino acids: CASSPGHRALNEQFF.

V and J are TRBV19 and TRBJ2-1, with TRBD2 matching 9 bases. V gave up 3 bases and J gave up 4 bases; unmatched junction bases: 4. This CDR3 is built from 15 residues. Per germline, CDR1 LNHDA and CDR2 SQIVND (reference sequence). CDR3 region: CASSMTSGKYNEQFF. The CDR3 DNA is TGTGCCAGTAGTATGACTAGCGGCAAGTACAATGAGCAGTTCTTC.

This clone was counted once. V is TRBV18 and J is TRBJ1-5, with D unresolved. The germline gives CDR1 KGHSH, CDR2 LQKENI. This CDR3 comprises 14 residues. V gave up 4 bases and J gave up 4 bases, with 11 bases separating them. CDR3 protein: CASSRRSLNQPQHF. The CDR3 DNA follows: TGTGCCAGCTCACGTCGGTCGTTAAATCAGCCCCAGCATTTT.

The genes are TRBV2 and TRBJ1-6, with D maybe TRBD1 (6 bases). From germline, CDR1 is SNHLY and CDR2 FYNNEI. The V end was cut by 2 bases, the J end by 7 bases, with 12 bases between. CDR3 length equals 15 residues. CDR3 nucleotides: TGTGCCAGCAGTGAACAGGGGAGTGAAAATTCACCCCTCCACTTT. Protein: CASSEQGSENSPLHF.

This chain connects TRBV3-1 (or the pseudogene TRBV3-2) to TRBJ1-2, with 7 bases identical to TRBD1. The CDR3 runs 13 residues. Germline CDR1 and CDR2: LGHDT and YNNKEL (reference sequence). V was pared by 4 bases and J by 7 bases, with 6 bases of the junction left unmatched. DNA of the CDR3: TGTGCCAGCAGCCTCCAGGGGGTCCGTGGCTACACCTTC. It translates to CASSLQGVRGYTF.

CDR3 residues: CASRGTGHFNEKLFF. The CDR3, as DNA: TGTGCCAGCAGGGGAACGGGACACTTTAATGAAAAACTGTTTTTT. This chain uses TRBV2 with TRBJ1-4, with D perhaps TRBD1 (6 bases). Germline V CDR1 and CDR2: SNHLY, FYNNEI. There are 15 residues in the CDR3. V dropped 6 bases and J dropped 4 bases, with 15 bases sitting between them. The full variable domain, with the rest looked up from reference TRBV2 and TRBJ1-4, is EPEVTQTPSHQVTQMGQEVILRCVPISNHLYFYWYRQILGQKVEFLVSFYNNEISEKSEIFDDQFSVERPDGSNFTLKIRSTKLEDSAMYFCASRGTGHFNEKLFFGSGTQLSVL.

V gene TRBV5-4 combines with J gene TRBJ2-2, with a weak D call TRBD2 (6 bases). Germline lookup yields CDR1 SGHNT and CDR2 YYREEE (reference sequence). CDR3 size: 15 residues. Trimming left V 4 bases short and J 4 bases short, with 14 bases between. CDR3 nucleotides: TGTGCCAGCAGCCACCCGGGACTTTCCACCGGGGAGCTGTTTTTT. This sequence encodes CASSHPGLSTGELFF.

J is TRBJ2-3 and V is TRBV24-1; D gene ambiguous. This CDR3 has 15 residues. Germline values: CDR1 KGHDR, CDR2 SFDVKD. Trimming took off 4 bases at V and 1 base at J, with 11 bases between the two ends. The CDR3 here is CATSDIAARTDTQYF. The CDR3 coding sequence is TGTGCCACCAGTGACATAGCTGCCCGCACAGATACGCAGTATTTT.

V usage is TRBV18 and J usage is TRBJ1-5; D not resolved. The V and J ends lost 3 bases and 0 bases respectively, with 9 bases between them. The CDR3 is made up of 15 amino acids. CDR1 KGHSH and CDR2 LQKENI come from the germline V gene. The CDR3: CASSPDTNSNQPQHF. The CDR3 bases are TGTGCCAGCTCACCCGACACAAATAGCAATCAGCCCCAGCATTTT.

This clone appeared a single time. The chain uses TRBV2 and TRBJ1-5; weak D call: TRBD1 (5 bases). V was shortened by 10 bases and J by 7 bases, with 20 bases between the two germline ends. The CDR3 consists of 14 residues. Germline V CDR1 and CDR2: SNHLY, FYNNEI. The CDR3, as DNA: TGTGCCACTTCCCCCGGGACTTCCGGGCAGCCCCAGCATTTT. Translated: CATSPGTSGQPQHF. Full variable domain (outside the CDR3, taken from reference TRBV2 and TRBJ1-5): EPEVTQTPSHQVTQMGQEVILRCVPISNHLYFYWYRQILGQKVEFLVSFYNNEISEKSEIFDDQFSVERPDGSNFTLKIRSTKLEDSAMYFCATSPGTSGQPQHFGDGTRLSIL.

The V call is TRBV2, the J call TRBJ1-1, with 7 bases aligning to TRBD1. CDR3 size: 12 residues. V lost 0 bases, J lost 11 bases, and 3 bases stayed unmatched. Germline V CDR1 and CDR2: SNHLY, FYNNEI. DNA for the CDR3: TGTGCCAGCAGTGAAGCGAGGGGGCTGGCTTTCTTT. Its protein product is CASSEARGLAFF.

The chain recombines TRBV6-6 with TRBJ1-2; tentative D call: TRBD1 (5 bases). Germline CDR1 reads MNHNY; CDR2 reads SVGAGI (reference sequence). This CDR3 has 15 amino acids. Trimming cost V 5 bases and J 7 bases, with 20 bases left between them. The CDR3 sequence is CASSTRVGRGGGYTF. CDR3 nucleotide sequence: TGTGCCAGCAGTACCAGGGTGGGAAGGGGCGGTGGCTACACCTTC.

V and J are TRBV15 and TRBJ1-1, with 7 positions matching TRBD1. Per germline, CDR1 LNHNV and CDR2 YYDKDF (reference sequence). The ends lost 9 bases at V and 3 bases at J; junction bases unmatched: 1. The CDR3 contains 11 residues. The CDR3, as DNA: TGTGCCACTCAGGGGGACACTGAAGCTTTCTTT. Translation: CATQGDTEAFF.

This sequence joins TRBV5-4 and TRBJ2-1; 7 nucleotides align to TRBD2. The CDR3 has 12 amino acids. The V gene's germline CDR1 is SGHNT and CDR2 YYREEE (reference sequence). The V segment lost 4 bases and the J segment 8 bases; nucleotides outside the gene matches: 3. The CDR3 loop reads CASSLRGDEQFF. In nucleotides, the CDR3 is TGTGCCAGCAGCCTTCGGGGGGATGAGCAGTTCTTC.

V usage is TRBV19 and J usage is TRBJ2-1; 8 bases are shared with TRBD2. V lost 4 bases and J lost 5; bases outside the gene matches: 4. CDR1 and CDR2 (germline): LNHDA, SQIVND (reference sequence). CDR3 length: 14 amino acids. The CDR3 sequence is CASSTHGGDNEQFF. The CDR3 coding sequence is TGTGCCAGTAGTACTCACGGGGGGGACAATGAGCAGTTCTTC.

The chain recombines TRBV5-1 with TRBJ2-5, with D unclear. Trimming removed 0 bases from V and 1 base from J, with 10 bases in between. Germline V lookup: CDR1 SGHRS, CDR2 YFSETQ. The CDR3 has 15 residues. This CDR3 is CASSLGGLPQETQYF. CDR3 bases: TGCGCCAGCAGCTTGGGCGGCCTCCCCCAAGAGACCCAGTACTTC.

This chain connects TRBV2 to TRBJ1-5, with D perhaps matching TRBD1 (6 bases). CDR3 length equals 17 residues. Germline V lookup: CDR1 SNHLY, CDR2 FYNNEI. V was pared by 5 bases and J by 0 bases, with 17 bases between. The CDR3 region is CASSFETGPYSNQPQHF. Here the CDR3 DNA reads TGTGCCAGCAGTTTCGAGACAGGTCCTTATAGCAATCAGCCCCAGCATTTT.

The chain is built from TRBV2 and TRBJ2-5; 15 positions agree with TRBD2. The V gene end was trimmed by 6 bases and the J gene end by 6 bases; junction bases not matched to a gene: 2. Germline V lookup: CDR1 SNHLY, CDR2 FYNNEI. The CDR3 extends over 14 amino acids. This CDR3 is CASRGTSGRKTQYF. CDR3 DNA sequence: TGTGCCAGCAGGGGGACTAGCGGGAGGAAGACCCAGTACTTC.

This clone was counted only a few times. The chain carries TRBV2 and TRBJ2-7; the match to TRBD1 covers 8 bases. The CDR3 runs 13 residues. V gave up 6 bases and J gave up 4 bases; unmatched junction bases: 5. CDR1 SNHLY and CDR2 FYNNEI come from the germline V gene. The CDR3 protein is CASRGQAVYEQYF. CDR3 DNA sequence: TGTGCCAGCAGGGGACAGGCGGTATACGAGCAGTACTTC.

The chain recombines TRBV7-8 with TRBJ2-7; 8 bases line up with TRBD1. Germline V gives CDR1 SGHVS, CDR2 FQNEAQ. The length of the CDR3 is 14 residues. Trimming removed 5 bases from V and 3 bases from J; junction bases left unmatched: 6. As DNA, the CDR3 is TGTGCCAGCAGCCGAGGACAGGGAAACTACGAGCAGTACTTC. Amino acids: CASSRGQGNYEQYF.

This clone was recorded a few times. The CDR3 DNA is TGTGCCAGTAGTCCCTACCAACGCTACTACGAGCAGTACTTC. Residues: CASSPYQRYYEQYF. This chain uses TRBV19 with TRBJ2-7; D ambiguous. The CDR3 spans 14 residues. Germline V gene sequence: CDR1 LNHDA, CDR2 SQIVND (reference sequence). Trimming stripped 5 bases from V and 3 bases from J, with 14 bases between.

The sample holds one count of this clone. V usage is TRBV20-1 and J usage is TRBJ2-2; 9 bases line up with TRBD2. With V trimmed by 3 bases and J by 6 bases, 8 bases remained unmatched. This CDR3 spans 15 amino acids. CDR1 is DFQATT, CDR2 SNEGSKA, per germline (reference sequence). CDR3 bases: TGCAGTGCTAGTAGCGGGAGCCAGGGGGCCGGGGAGCTGTTTTTT. It translates to CSASSGSQGAGELFF.

This chain links TRBV21-1 with TRBJ1-1; TRBD1 is taken as the D call from the table, unchecked against the DNA. TRBV21-1 is termed a pseudogene. The CDR3 length is 10 residues. The CDR3 DNA sequence: TGTGCCAGCGCGCCCAGGGAAACTTTCTTT. Its translation is CASAPRETFF.